The 24 T cell receptor beta chains presented below share a single source sample, sequenced in a study of Graves' ophthalmopathy and Graves' hyperthyroidism. From RNA, the CDR3 regions of TCR beta chains were amplified and sequenced. RT-PCR with HTBI primers came first, then second-round multiplex PCR. TCRdb analysed the multiplex PCR reads with MiXCR anew, one entry per CDR3 protein. This table has 13,000 to 15,000 distinct CDR3 sequences, approximately 51% appearing once. The specimen sequenced was peripheral blood. These receptors were collected from a woman in her twenties or thirties with Graves' ophthalmopathy.

This clonotype was found a few times. This chain uses TRBV4-1 with TRBJ2-7, with 11 bases matching TRBD2. Per the germline V gene, CDR1 is MGHRA and CDR2 is YSYEKL. Trimming took 1 base from V and 3 from J; bases not matched to a gene: 8. CDR3 length: 17 residues. CDR3 loop: CASSQVFSSGRGYEQYF. Here the CDR3 DNA reads TGCGCCAGCAGCCAAGTTTTTAGTAGCGGGAGGGGCTACGAGCAGTACTTC.

This clonotype rates as medium-sized (0.01 to 0.1%). The genes are TRBV7-8 and TRBJ1-5, with D perhaps matching TRBD1 (5 bases). Germline CDR1 and CDR2: SGHVS and FQNEAQ. The CDR3 has 17 amino acids. V dropped 1 base and J dropped 2 bases, with 15 bases sitting between them. The CDR3 is CASSLVGAGVGNQPQHF. The CDR3 region has the DNA TGTGCCAGCAGCTTAGTCGGAGCGGGGGTCGGCAATCAGCCCCAGCATTTT.

This clonotype was picked up many times. This chain links TRBV10-3 with TRBJ1-6, with D maybe TRBD1 (5 bases). Germline V gives CDR1 ENHRY, CDR2 SYGVKD. The CDR3 spans 18 residues. Between the trimmed V and J ends, which lost 0 bases and 0 bases, there was a span of 12 bases. CDR3 nucleotide sequence: TGTGCCATCAGTGAGTCCCGGACACCGAGCTCCTATAATTCACCCCTCCACTTT. This codes for CAISESRTPSSYNSPLHF.

J is TRBJ2-5 and V is TRBV2, with a weak D call TRBD1 (6 bases). The CDR3 loop spans 13 amino acids. CDR1 SNHLY and CDR2 FYNNEI come from the germline V gene. Trimming left V 3 bases short and J 5 bases short, with 10 bases between. CDR3 in amino acids: CASSDRGWETQYF. In DNA, the CDR3 is TGTGCCAGCAGTGACAGGGGATGGGAGACCCAGTACTTC. The variable domain in full, with the rest retrieved from reference TRBV2 and TRBJ2-5, is EPEVTQTPSHQVTQMGQEVILRCVPISNHLYFYWYRQILGQKVEFLVSFYNNEISEKSEIFDDQFSVERPDGSNFTLKIRSTKLEDSAMYFCASSDRGWETQYFGPGTRLLVL.

The rearrangement uses TRBV6-1 and TRBJ2-5; 8 bases are shared with TRBD1. The CDR3 contains 16 residues. With 3 bases clipped from V and 4 bases from J, the junction kept 10 bases outside the gene matches. In germline, CDR1 is MNHNS, CDR2 SASEGT. Here the CDR3 reads CASSEGRTGWGETQYF. The CDR3 DNA follows: TGTGCCAGCAGTGAGGGTCGGACAGGGTGGGGAGAGACCCAGTACTTC.

Comments on this clonotype: A read error may be the cause here, since a much bigger clone is one base away. V and J are TRBV7-9 and TRBJ2-5, with D perhaps matching TRBD2 (5 bases). The CDR3 has 14 residues. From germline, CDR1 is SEHNR and CDR2 FQNEAQ (reference sequence). V was trimmed by 5 bases and J by 7 bases, leaving 17 bases between them. The CDR3 reads CASSRVLEGVTQYF. The DNA of the CDR3 is TGTGCCAGCAGCCGAGTGCTAGAGGGAGTGACCCAGTACTTC.

For this clonotype: A much larger clone lies one base from this, so it may be a read error. The chain is built from TRBV20-1 and TRBJ2-1, with TRBD2 matching over 11 bases. The length of the CDR3 is 13 residues. The ends lost 6 bases at V and 6 bases at J; junction bases unmatched: 4. CDR1 is DFQATT and CDR2 is SNEGSKA in the germline V gene (reference sequence). The CDR3 reads CSASSGRCNEQFF. CDR3 DNA: TGCAGTGCATCTAGCGGGAGGTGCAATGAGCAGTTCTTC.

The chain carries TRBV4-1 and TRBJ2-7, with D tentatively TRBD1 (5 bases). The CDR3 runs 13 residues. The V gene's germline CDR1 is MGHRA and CDR2 YSYEKL. Trimming shortened V by 4 bases and J by 5 bases, and 12 bases separated the two germline ends. The CDR3 is CASSPIKGNEQYF. CDR3 in DNA: TGCGCCAGCAGCCCAATTAAGGGGAACGAGCAGTACTTC.

This clonotype was recorded only once. The V gene is TRBV10-2, the J gene TRBJ1-6; D might be TRBD1 (5 bases). Looked up from germline, CDR1 is WSHSY and CDR2 is SAAADI. The length of the CDR3 is 14 residues. V gave up 2 bases and J gave up 10 bases, with 12 bases separating them. Here the CDR3 reads CASSEIRGRSPLHF. DNA of the CDR3: TGCGCCAGCAGTGAGATCCGGGGCAGGTCACCCCTCCACTTT.

This clonotype is a singleton in its sample. The chain carries TRBV2 and TRBJ1-2; D gene ambiguous. This CDR3 contains 11 residues. The germline V and J ends were trimmed by 4 bases and 8 bases, with 8 bases remaining between them. CDR1 SNHLY and CDR2 FYNNEI come from the germline V gene. Written as DNA, the CDR3 is TGTGCCAGCAGTGTTTCTGAGGGCTACACCTTC. It codes for CASSVSEGYTF.

The J gene is TRBJ2-7, the V gene TRBV15, with 8 bases identical to TRBD1. Germline trimming cut 4 bases from V and 0 bases from J; bases unmatched to any gene: 8. Germline lookup yields CDR1 LNHNV and CDR2 YYDKDF (reference sequence). CDR3 length: 16 residues. CDR3 amino acids: CATSTRQGTLSYEQYF. The CDR3 nucleotides are TGTGCCACCAGCACACGACAGGGGACCCTCTCCTACGAGCAGTACTTC.

The sample holds one count of this clonotype. Here the CDR3 DNA reads TGTGCGAGCGCGAGGGCCTACAATGAGCAGTTCTTC. As protein: CASARAYNEQFF. The V and J genes are TRBV12-3 or TRBV12-4 and TRBJ2-1; D is perhaps TRBD2 (5 bases). This CDR3 comprises 12 residues.

This clonotype was observed a handful of times. The chain recombines TRBV20-1 with TRBJ2-7; D is undetermined. CDR1 is DFQATT, CDR2 SNEGSKA, per germline (reference sequence). V was shortened by 1 base and J by 3 bases, with 7 bases between the two germline ends. The CDR3 runs 12 residues. The CDR3 region has the DNA TGCAGTGCTAGAGCTCCAGACTACGAGCAGTACTTC. Translation gives CSARAPDYEQYF.

The chain couples TRBV20-1 to TRBJ2-1; D tentatively fits TRBD1 or TRBD2 (5 bases each). The CDR3 is 12 residues long. The V gene's germline CDR1 is DFQATT and CDR2 SNEGSKA (reference sequence). The V gene lost 6 bases and the J gene lost 10 bases, with 16 bases spanning the gap. Here the CDR3 DNA reads TGCAGTGCGCCCCCCCAGGGACGGGAGCAGTTCTTC. This gives the protein CSAPPQGREQFF.

V and J are TRBV20-1 and TRBJ2-3, with D unclear. Trimming left V 6 bases short and J 6 bases short, with 13 bases between. Germline CDR1 and CDR2: DFQATT and SNEGSKA (reference sequence). The CDR3 totals 12 residues. CDR3 region: CSAPMATDTQYF. CDR3 in DNA: TGCAGTGCCCCCATGGCCACGGATACGCAGTATTTT.

This chain connects TRBV29-1 to TRBJ1-5; D is possibly TRBD1 (6 bases). V was pared by 4 bases and J by 3 bases, with 10 bases between. The CDR3 sequence is 13 residues long. Germline V gene sequence: CDR1 SQVTM, CDR2 ANQGSEA. The CDR3 region is CSVVDRANQPQHF. The DNA for the CDR3 is TGCAGCGTTGTGGACAGAGCCAATCAGCCCCAGCATTTT.

CDR3 sequence reads: CASTRDTGELFF. Written as DNA, the CDR3 is TGCGCCAGCACCAGAGACACCGGGGAGCTGTTTTTT. The gene calls are TRBV5-1 and TRBJ2-2; D remains unclear. V dropped 6 bases and J dropped 3 bases, with 6 bases sitting between them. From germline, CDR1 is SGHRS and CDR2 YFSETQ. This CDR3 contains 12 residues.

J is TRBJ2-3 and V is TRBV7-2, with 7 nucleotides matching TRBD1. Matching the DNA end better, TRBJ1-5 makes the J call doubtful. The CDR3 totals 14 residues. CDR1 and CDR2 from the germline V gene are SGHTA and FQGNSA. The CDR3 DNA reads TGTGCCAGCAGCCGGGACAGAAGCACAGATACGCAGCATTTT. The encoded protein is CASSRDRSTDTQHF.

This rearrangement joins TRBV2 to TRBJ2-7, with 9 bases that match TRBD2. V was pared by 5 bases and J by 6 bases, with 5 bases of the junction left unmatched. The CDR3 extends over 13 amino acids. Germline V gives CDR1 SNHLY, CDR2 FYNNEI. The DNA of the CDR3 is TGTGCCAGCAGTTTAGCACTAGCGGGCGAGCAGTACTTC. This sequence encodes CASSLALAGEQYF.

This chain uses TRBV19 with TRBJ2-1; the match to TRBD2 covers 7 bases. The germline gives CDR1 LNHDA, CDR2 SQIVND (reference sequence). V dropped 6 bases and J dropped 7; count of bases not matched to a gene: 9. The CDR3 is made up of 14 amino acids. The CDR3 DNA reads as TGTGCCAGTAGGCTGGCGGGAGAATGGAATGAGCAGTTCTTC. Protein: CASRLAGEWNEQFF.

This clonotype was recorded a few times. Just one base apart from a much larger clone, this may be a read error. The chain couples TRBV15 to TRBJ1-6, with D perhaps matching TRBD1 (6 bases). The CDR3 covers 15 residues. The germline V gene encodes CDR1 LNHNV and CDR2 YYDKDF (reference sequence). For the CDR3, the DNA is TGTACCACCAGCAGAGGGGGGGGGGACCATGAGCCCCTCCACTTT. This gives the protein CTTSRGGGDHEPLHF.

This clonotype was counted only a few times. This sequence joins TRBV14 and TRBJ2-7, with a weak D call TRBD2 (5 bases). This CDR3 comprises 15 residues. The V and J ends lost 1 base and 0 bases respectively, with 10 bases between them. Germline V CDR1 and CDR2: SGHDN, FVKESK. This chain's CDR3 is CASSQGSGFSYEQYF. In DNA form, the CDR3 reads TGTGCCAGCAGCCAAGGGTCGGGGTTCTCCTACGAGCAGTACTTC. Full variable domain (outside the CDR3, taken from reference TRBV14 and TRBJ2-7): EAGVTQFPSHSVIEKGQTVTLRCDPISGHDNLYWYRRVMGKEIKFLLHFVKESKQDESGMPNNRFLAERTGGTYSTLKVQPAELEDSGVYFCASSQGSGFSYEQYFGPGTRLTVT.

In its sample, this clonotype was seen a few times. This chain joins TRBV24-1 and TRBJ1-2, with 7 positions matching TRBD1. This CDR3 spans 14 amino acids. The V gene end was trimmed by 4 bases and the J gene end by 5 bases; junction bases not matched to a gene: 6. The germline V gene encodes CDR1 KGHDR and CDR2 SFDVKD. The CDR3 loop reads CATSDSGQVYGYTF. The DNA for the CDR3 is TGTGCCACCAGTGACTCCGGACAGGTATATGGCTACACCTTC.

J is TRBJ2-5 and V is TRBV2, with a weak D call TRBD2 (6 bases). The CDR3 is 15 residues long. The V gene's germline CDR1 is SNHLY and CDR2 FYNNEI. V was clipped by 1 base and J by 5 bases, with 14 bases between them. CDR3 coding DNA: TGTGCCAGCAGTGAAGGAGCGGAGGGATGGGAGACCCAGTACTTC. Its protein product is CASSEGAEGWETQYF.